The 8 T cell receptor beta chains below come from one sample, sequenced in a study of patients and donors after allogeneic stem cell transplantation. TCRdb independently ran MiXCR on the RT-PCR reads; one entry per CDR3 protein. Of about 160,000 distinct CDR3 sequences listed, roughly 22% are singletons. The sequencing sample was made of blood, either unsorted or a sorted T cell fraction (not recorded which). These receptors were taken from a human donor who was either an allogeneic HSCT recipient or a stem cell or donor lymphocyte infusion donor (not recorded which). It is not recorded whose cells these are; they may come from a transplant donor.

The chain couples TRBV29-1 to TRBJ2-3, with D possibly called TRBD1 or TRBD2 (6 bases each). V was trimmed by 0 bases and J by 0 bases, leaving 10 bases between them. The germline gives CDR1 SQVTM, CDR2 ANQGSEA. The CDR3 sequence is 15 residues long. The CDR3 nucleotides are TGCAGCGTTGAAGATTGGAGGGGGAGCACAGATACGCAGTATTTT. Protein: CSVEDWRGSTDTQYF.

J is TRBJ1-2 and V is TRBV10-3, with 7 bases aligning to TRBD1. J gave up 8 bases and V 6 bases, and 6 bases lay outside the gene matches. The germline V gene encodes CDR1 ENHRY and CDR2 SYGVKD. This CDR3 has 12 residues. CDR3 residues: CAISRGGPGYTF. The CDR3 coding sequence is TGTGCCATCAGCCGAGGGGGCCCCGGCTACACCTTC.

At least ten counts were recorded for this clonotype. This chain links TRBV20-1 with TRBJ1-2; D possibly corresponds to TRBD1 (6 bases). CDR3 length equals 15 residues. Trimming pared 0 bases from V and 0 bases from J, leaving 11 bases between. CDR1 is DFQATT, CDR2 SNEGSKA, per germline (reference sequence). CDR3 residues: CSARDPDRTNYGYTF. CDR3 sequence (DNA): TGCAGTGCTAGAGATCCGGACAGAACTAACTATGGCTACACCTTC.

V gene TRBV2 combines with J gene TRBJ2-4; D tentatively reads TRBD1 or TRBD2 (5 bases each). There are 11 residues in the CDR3. Germline CDR1 is SNHLY and CDR2 is FYNNEI. Trimming pared 10 bases from V and 8 bases from J, leaving 12 bases between. For the CDR3, the DNA is TGTGCCACTGGGGACCTGGACATTCAGTACTTC. It is translated as CATGDLDIQYF.

This clonotype was counted a few times. V is TRBV20-1 and J is TRBJ1-2; D is unresolved. Germline assignment: CDR1 DFQATT and CDR2 SNEGSKA (reference sequence). The length of the CDR3 is 13 residues. Trimming took off 0 bases at V and 2 bases at J, with 7 bases between the two ends. The CDR3 nucleotides read TGCAGTGCTAGAGATCCAAGGAACTATGGCTACACCTTC. Protein: CSARDPRNYGYTF.

The chain recombines TRBV6-6 with TRBJ2-2; D remains unclear. There are 11 residues in the CDR3. Trimming cost V 7 bases and J 6 bases, with 6 bases left between them. From germline, CDR1 is MNHNY and CDR2 SVGAGI (reference sequence). CDR3 sequence reads: CASTNAGELFF. The CDR3, as DNA: TGTGCCAGCACCAACGCCGGGGAGCTGTTTTTT.

The chain employs TRBV20-1 and TRBJ1-2; D gene uncertain. With 6 bases removed from V and 3 bases from J, the gap between germline ends came to 17 bases. CDR1 DFQATT and CDR2 SNEGSKA come from the germline V gene (reference sequence). The CDR3 runs to 14 residues. The CDR3 spells CSAHSRRADYGYTF. The CDR3 DNA reads as TGCAGTGCCCATTCCCGGCGGGCCGACTATGGCTACACCTTC.

This clonotype appeared a few times. The rearrangement links TRBV10-3 to TRBJ2-7; D is undetermined. The CDR3 covers 12 residues. V was cut by 10 bases and J by 0 bases, with 10 bases left in between. Germline V gives CDR1 ENHRY, CDR2 SYGVKD. The DNA of the CDR3 is TGTGCCAGCGCCCCGAGCTCCTACGAGCAGTACTTC. Residues: CASAPSSYEQYF.